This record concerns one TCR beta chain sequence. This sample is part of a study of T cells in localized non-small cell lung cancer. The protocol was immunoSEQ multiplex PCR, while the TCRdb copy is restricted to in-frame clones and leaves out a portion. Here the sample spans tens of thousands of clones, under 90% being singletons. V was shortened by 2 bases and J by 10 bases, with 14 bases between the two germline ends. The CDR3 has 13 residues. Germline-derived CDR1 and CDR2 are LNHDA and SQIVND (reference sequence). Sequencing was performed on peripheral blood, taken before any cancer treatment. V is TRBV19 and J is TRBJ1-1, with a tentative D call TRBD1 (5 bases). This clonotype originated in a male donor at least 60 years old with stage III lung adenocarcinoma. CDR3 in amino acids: CASSITGAWGAFF. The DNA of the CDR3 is TGTGCCAGTAGTATAACCGGGGCCTGGGGAGCTTTCTTT.